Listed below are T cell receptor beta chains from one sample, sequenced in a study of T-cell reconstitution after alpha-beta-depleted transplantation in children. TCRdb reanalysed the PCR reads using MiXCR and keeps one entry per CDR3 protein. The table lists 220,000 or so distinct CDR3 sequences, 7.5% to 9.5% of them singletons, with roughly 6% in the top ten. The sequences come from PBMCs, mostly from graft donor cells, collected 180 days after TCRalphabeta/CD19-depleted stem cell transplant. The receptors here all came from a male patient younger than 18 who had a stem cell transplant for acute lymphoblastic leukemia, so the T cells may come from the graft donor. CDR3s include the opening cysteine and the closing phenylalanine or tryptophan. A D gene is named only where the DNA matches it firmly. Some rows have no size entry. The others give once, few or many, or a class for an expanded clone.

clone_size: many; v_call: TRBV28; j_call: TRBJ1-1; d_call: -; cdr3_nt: TGTGCCAGCAGTTTCCCTATCCGGCCTTCGTTGGACACTGAAGCTTTCTTT; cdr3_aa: CASSFPIRPSLDTEAFF
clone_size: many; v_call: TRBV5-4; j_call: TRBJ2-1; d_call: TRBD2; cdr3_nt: TGTGCCAGCAGCTTAAGCGGGGGCCCCCGAGGTGGGGAGTTCTTC; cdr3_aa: CASSLSGGPRGGEFF
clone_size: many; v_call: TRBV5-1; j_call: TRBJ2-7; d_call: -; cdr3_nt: TGCGCCAGCACCAAGGGTCCCACAACCTACGAGCAGTACTTC; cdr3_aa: CASTKGPTTYEQYF
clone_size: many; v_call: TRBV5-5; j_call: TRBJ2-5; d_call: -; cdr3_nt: TGTGCCAGCAGATTGCGGGGTGAGACCCAGTACTTC; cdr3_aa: CASRLRGETQYF
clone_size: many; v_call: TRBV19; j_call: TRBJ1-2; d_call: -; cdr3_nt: TGTGCCAGTAGTATAGATACAGGAATATATGGCTACACCTTC; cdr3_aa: CASSIDTGIYGYTF
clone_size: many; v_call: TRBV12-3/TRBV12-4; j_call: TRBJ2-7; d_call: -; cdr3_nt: TGTGCCAGCAGCGGACAGTTTCCGGGGGACTCCACCTACGAGCAGTACTTC; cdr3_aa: CASSGQFPGDSTYEQYF
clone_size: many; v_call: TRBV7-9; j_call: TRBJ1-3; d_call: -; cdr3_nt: TGTGCCAGCAGCCGAATCGCCATAGGTTCTGGAAACACCATATATTTT; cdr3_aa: CASSRIAIGSGNTIYF
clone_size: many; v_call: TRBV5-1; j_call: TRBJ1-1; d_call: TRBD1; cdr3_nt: TGCGCCAGCAGCCCCGACAGGGGTGGGAACACTGAAGCTTTCTTT; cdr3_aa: CASSPDRGGNTEAFF
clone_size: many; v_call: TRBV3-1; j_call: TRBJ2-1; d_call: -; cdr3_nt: TGTGCCAGCAGCCAAGTCGCAGGGCGCTCCTACAATGAGCAGTTCTTC; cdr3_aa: CASSQVAGRSYNEQFF
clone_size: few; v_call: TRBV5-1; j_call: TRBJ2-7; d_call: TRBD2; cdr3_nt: TGCGCCAGCAGCTTGGCCTCCTGGAGGGACCACGGGAGGAACGAGCAGTACTTC; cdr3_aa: CASSLASWRDHGRNEQYF
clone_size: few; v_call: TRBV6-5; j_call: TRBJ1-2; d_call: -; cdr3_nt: TGTGCCAGCAGTTCCACCAGACAGGAAAAAGCGAAAGGCTACACCTTC; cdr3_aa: CASSSTRQEKAKGYTF
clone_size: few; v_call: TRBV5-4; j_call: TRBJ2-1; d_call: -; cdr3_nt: TGTGCCAGCAGCTTGGGGTCAGGGAAGCAGTTCTTC; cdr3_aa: CASSLGSGKQFF
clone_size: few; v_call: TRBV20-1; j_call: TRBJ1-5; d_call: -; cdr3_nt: TGCAGTGCTAGGGACTCCAGGGTTAATCAGCCCCAGCATTTT; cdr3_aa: CSARDSRVNQPQHF
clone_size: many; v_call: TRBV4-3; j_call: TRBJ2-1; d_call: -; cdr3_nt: TGCGCCAGCAGCCAAGATGGGCCAGGGTACTCCTACAATGAGCAGTTCTTC; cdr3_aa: CASSQDGPGYSYNEQFF
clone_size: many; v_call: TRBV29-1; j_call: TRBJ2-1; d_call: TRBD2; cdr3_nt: TGCAGCGTTGAAGTGTCTAGCGGGGGGAGGGGCAATGAGCAGTTCTTC; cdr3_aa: CSVEVSSGGRGNEQFF
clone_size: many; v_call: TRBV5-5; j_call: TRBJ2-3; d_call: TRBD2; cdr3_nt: TGTGCCAGCAGCCCGACTAGCGGGGCCACAGATACGCAGTATTTT; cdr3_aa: CASSPTSGATDTQYF
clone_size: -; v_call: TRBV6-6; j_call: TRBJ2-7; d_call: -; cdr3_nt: TGTGCCAGCAGTTACCCCACATACTACGAGCAGTACTTC; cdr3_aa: CASSYPTYYEQYF
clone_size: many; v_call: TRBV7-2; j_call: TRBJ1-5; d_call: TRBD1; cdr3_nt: TGTGCCAGCAGACGTGGGACAGTCGGCAATCAGCCCCAGCATTTT; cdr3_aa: CASRRGTVGNQPQHF
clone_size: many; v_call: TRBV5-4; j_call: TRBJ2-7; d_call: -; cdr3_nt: TGTGCCAGCAGCTTCGACAGTATCTCCTACGAGCAGTACTTC; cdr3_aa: CASSFDSISYEQYF
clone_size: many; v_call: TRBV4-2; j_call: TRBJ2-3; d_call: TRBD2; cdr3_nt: TGTGCCAGCAGTACTAGCGGAGGAGATACGCAGTATTTT; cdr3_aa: CASSTSGGDTQYF
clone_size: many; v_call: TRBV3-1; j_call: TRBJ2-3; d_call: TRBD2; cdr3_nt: TGTGCCAGCAGCCAAGAGGCGGGGGTTAGCACAGATACGCAGTATTTT; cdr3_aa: CASSQEAGVSTDTQYF
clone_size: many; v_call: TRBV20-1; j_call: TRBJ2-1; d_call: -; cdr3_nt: TGCAGTGCTAGTTCCCATGGGCGGATGAAGGGGACCTACAATGAGCAGTTCTTC; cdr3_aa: CSASSHGRMKGTYNEQFF
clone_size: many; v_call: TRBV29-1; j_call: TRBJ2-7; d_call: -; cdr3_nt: TGCAGCGTTGAAGATGGTCTCGCGCAATCCTACGAGCAGTACTTC; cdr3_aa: CSVEDGLAQSYEQYF